Included here is one T cell receptor (beta chain) sequence, with context. What it binds is unknown. The data stem from a study of cytomegalovirus exposure and HLA in healthy donors. Study-wide results and caveats: For TCR beta chains, V- and J-gene trimming was later linked to a missense DCLRE1C variant.

V dropped 4 bases and J dropped 7 bases, with 23 bases sitting between them. From germline, CDR1 is MNHEY and CDR2 SMNVEV (reference sequence). The CDR3 is made up of 16 amino acids. PCR amplification relied on 60 Vbeta primers (plus 13 Jbeta primers). Generated by immunoSEQ multiplex PCR, the TCRdb table keeps only in-frame clones and is missing some. The table gives roughly 70,000 clones; the top ten clones make up approximately 2.7% of it. V gene TRBV27 combines with J gene TRBJ2-7; possibly TRBD1 for D (6 bases). The receptor was isolated from a man aged 35-49 years in good health and CMV-seronegative. Sequences were obtained from PBMCs. The CDR3 coding sequence is TGTGCCAGCAGTTCGAAAAACCGGGACATAAAATGGGAGCAGTACTTC. This translates into CASSSKNRDIKWEQYF.